This T cell receptor (beta chain) was documented in a study of tumour-infiltrating T cells in Burkitt lymphoma. Study as a whole: Survival, overall and progression-free, tracked with productive clonality.

Clones were sequenced by immunoSEQ multiplex PCR, and TCRdb holds only the in-frame ones, with some missing. The table has over 4,000 clones, about 25% seen once. The clonotype originates from a human donor with diffuse large B-cell lymphoma. The sequenced sample was tumor tissue.

In DNA, the CDR3 is TGTGCCAGCAGCCAAGATTCTCAGGCTGGCGGGACAGGGCGACGTGGCTACACCTTC. It translates to CASSQDSQAGGTGRRGYTF. This sequence joins TRBV4-2 and TRBJ1-2; TRBD1 aligns across 9 bases. Per the germline V gene, CDR1 is LGHNA and CDR2 is YNFKEQ. J was trimmed by 7 bases and V by 0 bases; bases with no gene match: 18. The CDR3 is 19 residues long.